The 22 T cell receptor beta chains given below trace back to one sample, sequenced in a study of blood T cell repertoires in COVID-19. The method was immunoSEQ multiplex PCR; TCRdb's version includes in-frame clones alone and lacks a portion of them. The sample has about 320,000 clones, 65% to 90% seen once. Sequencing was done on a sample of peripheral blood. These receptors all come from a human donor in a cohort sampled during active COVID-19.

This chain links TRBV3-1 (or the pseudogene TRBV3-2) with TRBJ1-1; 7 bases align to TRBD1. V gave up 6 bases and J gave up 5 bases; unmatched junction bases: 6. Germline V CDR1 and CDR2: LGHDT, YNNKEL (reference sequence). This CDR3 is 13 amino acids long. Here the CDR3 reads CASSPQGVTEAFF. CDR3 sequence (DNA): TGTGCCAGCAGTCCTCAGGGGGTTACTGAAGCTTTCTTT.

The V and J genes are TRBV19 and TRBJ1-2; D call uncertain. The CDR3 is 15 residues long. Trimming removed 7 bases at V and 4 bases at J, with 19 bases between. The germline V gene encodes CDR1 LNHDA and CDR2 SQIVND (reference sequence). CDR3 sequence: CASINRVVQPYGYTF. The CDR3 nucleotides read TGTGCCAGTATCAACCGGGTTGTACAACCCTATGGCTACACCTTC.

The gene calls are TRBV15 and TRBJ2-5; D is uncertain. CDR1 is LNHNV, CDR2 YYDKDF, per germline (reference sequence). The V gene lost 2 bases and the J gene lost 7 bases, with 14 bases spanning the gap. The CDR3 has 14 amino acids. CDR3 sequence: CATSRSPDWATQYF. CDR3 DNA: TGTGCCACCAGCAGATCCCCAGATTGGGCGACCCAGTACTTC.

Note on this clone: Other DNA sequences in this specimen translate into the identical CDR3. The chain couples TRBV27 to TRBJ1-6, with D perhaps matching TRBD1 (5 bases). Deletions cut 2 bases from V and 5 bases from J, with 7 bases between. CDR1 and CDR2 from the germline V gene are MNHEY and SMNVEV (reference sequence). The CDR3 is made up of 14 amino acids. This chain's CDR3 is CASSLQGDNSPLHF. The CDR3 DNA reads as TGTGCCAGCAGTTTACAAGGGGATAATTCACCCCTCCACTTT.

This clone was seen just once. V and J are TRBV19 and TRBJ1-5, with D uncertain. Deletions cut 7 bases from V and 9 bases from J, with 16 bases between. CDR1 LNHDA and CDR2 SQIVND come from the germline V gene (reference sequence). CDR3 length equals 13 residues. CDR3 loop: CASTEETFGPQHF. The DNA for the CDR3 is TGTGCCAGTACGGAGGAGACTTTTGGGCCCCAGCATTTT.

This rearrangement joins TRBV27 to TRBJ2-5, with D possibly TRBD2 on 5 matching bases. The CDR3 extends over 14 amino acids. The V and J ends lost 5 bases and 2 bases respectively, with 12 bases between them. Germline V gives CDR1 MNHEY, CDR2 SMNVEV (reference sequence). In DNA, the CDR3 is TGTGCCAGCAGTCTCCTTGGCGGGCAAGAGACCCAGTACTTC. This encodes CASSLLGGQETQYF.

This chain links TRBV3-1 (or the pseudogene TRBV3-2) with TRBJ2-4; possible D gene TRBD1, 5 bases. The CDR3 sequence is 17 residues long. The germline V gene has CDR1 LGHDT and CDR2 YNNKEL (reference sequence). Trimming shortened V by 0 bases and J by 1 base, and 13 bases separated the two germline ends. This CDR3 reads CASSQDLGAIAKNIQYF. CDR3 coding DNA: TGTGCCAGCAGCCAAGATTTAGGGGCCATTGCCAAAAACATTCAGTACTTC.

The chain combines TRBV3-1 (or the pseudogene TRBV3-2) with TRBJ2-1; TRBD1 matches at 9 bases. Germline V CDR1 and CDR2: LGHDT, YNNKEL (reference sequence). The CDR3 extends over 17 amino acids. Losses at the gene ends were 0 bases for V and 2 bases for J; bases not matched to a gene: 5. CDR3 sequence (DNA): TGTGCCAGCAGCCAAGAAATCTGGGACAGGGCCTACAATGAGCAGTTCTTC. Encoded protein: CASSQEIWDRAYNEQFF.

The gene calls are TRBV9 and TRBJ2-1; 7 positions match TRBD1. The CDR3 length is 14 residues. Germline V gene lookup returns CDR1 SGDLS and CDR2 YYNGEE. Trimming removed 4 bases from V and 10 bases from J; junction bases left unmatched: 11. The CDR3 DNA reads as TGTGCCAGCAGCCCCCGACAGGGTCCGGGCGAGCAGTTCTTC. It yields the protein CASSPRQGPGEQFF. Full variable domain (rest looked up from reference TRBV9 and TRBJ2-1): DSGVTQTPKHLITATGQRVTLRCSPRSGDLSVYWYQQSLDQGLQFLIQYYNGEERAKGNILERFSAQQFPDLHSELNLSSLELGDSALYFCASSPRQGPGEQFFGPGTRLTVL.

The CDR3 here is CASSSLGTDTDTQYF. CDR3 coding DNA: TGTGCCAGCAGCTCCCTCGGGACTGACACAGATACGCAGTATTTT. V usage is TRBV7-8 and J usage is TRBJ2-3; TRBD2 might be the D (6 bases). CDR1 is SGHVS and CDR2 is FQNEAQ in the germline V gene. The germline V and J ends were trimmed by 4 bases and 2 bases, with 13 bases remaining between them. The CDR3 loop spans 15 amino acids.

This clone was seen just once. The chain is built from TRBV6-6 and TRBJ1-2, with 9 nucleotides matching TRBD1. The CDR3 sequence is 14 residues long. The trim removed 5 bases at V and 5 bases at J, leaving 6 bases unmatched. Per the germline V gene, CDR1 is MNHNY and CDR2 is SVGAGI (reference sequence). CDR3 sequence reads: CASSRSQGAYGYTF. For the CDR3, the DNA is TGTGCCAGCAGTCGATCACAGGGGGCTTATGGCTACACCTTC.

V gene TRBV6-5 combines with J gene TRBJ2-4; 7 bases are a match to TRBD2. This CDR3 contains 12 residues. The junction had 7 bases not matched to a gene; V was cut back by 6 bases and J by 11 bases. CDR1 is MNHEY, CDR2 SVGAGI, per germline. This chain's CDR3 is CASRGTTGVQYF. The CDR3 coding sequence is TGTGCCAGCAGAGGGACTACCGGCGTTCAGTACTTC.

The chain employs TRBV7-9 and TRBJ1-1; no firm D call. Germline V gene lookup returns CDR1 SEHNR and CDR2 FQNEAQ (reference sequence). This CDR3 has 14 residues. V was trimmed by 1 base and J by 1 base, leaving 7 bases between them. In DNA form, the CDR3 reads TGTGCCAGCAGCTTAGGTACGGGGAACACTGAAGCTTTCTTT. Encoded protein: CASSLGTGNTEAFF.

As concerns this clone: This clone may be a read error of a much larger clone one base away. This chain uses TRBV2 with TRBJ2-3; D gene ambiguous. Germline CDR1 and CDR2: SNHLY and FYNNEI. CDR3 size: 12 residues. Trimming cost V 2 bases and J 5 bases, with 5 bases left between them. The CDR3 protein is CASSEIEDTQYF. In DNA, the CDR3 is TGTGCCAGCAGTGAAATAGAAGATACGCAGTATTTT.

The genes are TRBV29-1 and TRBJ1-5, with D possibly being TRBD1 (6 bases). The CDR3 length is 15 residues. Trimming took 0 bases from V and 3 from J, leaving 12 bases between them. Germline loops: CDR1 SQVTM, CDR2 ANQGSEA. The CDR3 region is CSVEEGRGDNQPQHF. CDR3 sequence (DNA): TGCAGCGTTGAAGAGGGGAGGGGGGACAATCAGCCCCAGCATTTT.

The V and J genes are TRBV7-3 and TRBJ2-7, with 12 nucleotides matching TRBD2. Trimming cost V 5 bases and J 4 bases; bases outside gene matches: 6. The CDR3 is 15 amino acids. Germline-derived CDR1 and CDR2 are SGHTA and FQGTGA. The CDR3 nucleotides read TGTGCCAGCAGCCGGTCCGGGACTAGCGGGTACGAGCAGTACTTC. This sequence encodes CASSRSGTSGYEQYF.

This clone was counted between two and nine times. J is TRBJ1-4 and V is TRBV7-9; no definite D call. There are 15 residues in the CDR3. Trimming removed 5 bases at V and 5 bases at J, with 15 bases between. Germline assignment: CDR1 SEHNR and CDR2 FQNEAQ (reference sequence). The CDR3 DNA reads TGTGCCAGCAGCGCGCGGGGAGGCTTAAATGAAAAACTGTTTTTT. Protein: CASSARGGLNEKLFF.

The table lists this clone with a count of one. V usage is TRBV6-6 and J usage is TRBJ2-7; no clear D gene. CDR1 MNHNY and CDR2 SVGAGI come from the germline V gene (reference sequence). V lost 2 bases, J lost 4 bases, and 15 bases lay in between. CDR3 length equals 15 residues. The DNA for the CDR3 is TGTGCCAGCAGTTACCTACTTACTCCCCTTTACGAGCAGTACTTC. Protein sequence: CASSYLLTPLYEQYF.

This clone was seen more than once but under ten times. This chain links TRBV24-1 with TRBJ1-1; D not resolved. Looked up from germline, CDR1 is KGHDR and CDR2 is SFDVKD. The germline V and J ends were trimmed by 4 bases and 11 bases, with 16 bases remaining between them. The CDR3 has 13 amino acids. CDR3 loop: CATSDSLGVGAFF. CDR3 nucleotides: TGTGCCACCAGTGACTCACTAGGCGTGGGGGCTTTCTTT.

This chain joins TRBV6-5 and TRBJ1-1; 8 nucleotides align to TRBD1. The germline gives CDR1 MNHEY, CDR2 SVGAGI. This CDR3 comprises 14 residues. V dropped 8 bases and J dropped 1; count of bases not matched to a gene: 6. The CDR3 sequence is CASSRGTGNTEAFF. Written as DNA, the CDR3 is TGTGCCAGCTCTCGGGGGACAGGGAACACTGAAGCTTTCTTT.

CDR3 nucleotides: TGTGCCAGCAGTGAACTCGGAGGGACAGTGAACACTGAAGCTTTCTTT. It encodes CASSELGGTVNTEAFF. The chain is built from TRBV6-1 and TRBJ1-1, with 7 bases aligning to TRBD1. Germline V gene sequence: CDR1 MNHNS, CDR2 SASEGT. This CDR3 is built from 16 residues. With V trimmed by 2 bases and J by 0 bases, 6 bases remained unmatched.

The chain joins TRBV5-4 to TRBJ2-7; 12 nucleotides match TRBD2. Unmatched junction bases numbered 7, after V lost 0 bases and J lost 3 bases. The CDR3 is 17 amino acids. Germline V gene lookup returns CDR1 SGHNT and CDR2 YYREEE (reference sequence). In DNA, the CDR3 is TGTGCCAGCAGCTTGGTGGTGGGGGGACTAGCGGGCTACGAGCAGTACTTC. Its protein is CASSLVVGGLAGYEQYF.